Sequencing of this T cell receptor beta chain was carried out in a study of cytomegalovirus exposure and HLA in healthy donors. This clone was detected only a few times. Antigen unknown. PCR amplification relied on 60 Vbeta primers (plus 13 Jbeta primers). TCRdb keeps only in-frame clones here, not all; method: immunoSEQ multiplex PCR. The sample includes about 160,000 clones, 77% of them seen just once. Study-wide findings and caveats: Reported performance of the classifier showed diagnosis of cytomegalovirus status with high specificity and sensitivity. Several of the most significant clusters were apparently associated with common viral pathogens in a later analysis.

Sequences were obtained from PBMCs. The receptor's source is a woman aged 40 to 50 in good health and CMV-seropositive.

As DNA, the CDR3 is TGTGCCAGCAGCTTAGATTTAGGACAGGGGGCAAACTATGGCTACACCTTC. Its translation: CASSLDLGQGANYGYTF. This rearrangement joins TRBV11-2 to TRBJ1-2; 11 bases are a match to TRBD1. CDR1 is SGHAT and CDR2 is FQNNGV in the germline V gene. The CDR3 spans 17 residues. The ends lost 0 bases at V and 2 bases at J; junction bases unmatched: 5.